The clone carrying this TCR beta chain was detected ten times or more. Its specificity is unknown. iRepertoire HTBI primers and Arm-PCR of CDR3 regions built TCR beta libraries. One entry per CDR3 protein results from TCRdb running MiXCR on the multiplex PCR reads. The sample records 500,000 to 700,000 distinct CDR3 sequences, 15% to 20% being singletons. This CDR3 has 14 amino acids. The germline V gene encodes CDR1 DFQATT and CDR2 SNEGSKA (reference sequence). Trimming left V 1 base short and J 3 bases short, with 10 bases between. Time point indicated: newly diagnosed GD, antithyroid drugs for less than 3 months. RNA isolated from PBMCs was used to make the TCR library. The data were obtained in a study of regulatory T cells in long-lasting Graves disease. Overall study results and limits: Persistent disease samples used TRBV28, TRBJ1-2 and TRBJ2-5 preferentially.

This sample was shared with a second study, whose subject was T cells in Graves' hyperthyroidism and ophthalmopathy. That report notes: In making diagnoses, clinical symptoms, serum thyroxine and TRAb, thyroid ultrasound and orbital computed tomography were all used.

This receptor was identified in a woman under 40 with Graves disease. The sample here was peripheral blood mononuclear cells (PBMCs), taken at new diagnosis, from a patient treated with antithyroid drugs. The rearrangement joins TRBV20-1 to TRBJ1-5; the D gene is possibly TRBD1 (6 bases). CDR3 in DNA: TGCAGTGCTAGAGGGGGACATAACAATCAGCCCCAGCATTTT. This translates into CSARGGHNNQPQHF.